This T cell receptor beta chain was profiled in a study of human T cells and chemical hapten exposure. This clonotype turned up a few times. TCRdb redid the calling of the RACE reads with MiXCR, one entry per CDR3 protein. The sample shows approximately 84,000 distinct CDR3 sequences, about 9.9% of them seen only once. Germline V gene sequence: CDR1 SGHTA, CDR2 FQGNSA. The CDR3 extends over 15 amino acids. Between the trimmed V and J ends, which lost 3 bases and 0 bases, there was a span of 11 bases. Noted time point: patch test 2, 6 weeks after DPC sensitization. Specified treatment: therapeutic diphenylcyclopropenone sensitization with weekly scalp DPC.

The TCR sequence derives from a man aged 18 to 30 with alopecia areata. Some clones in this sample may be carry-over from other donors' samples. Material: whole blood, obtained in connection with sensitization to the hapten diphenylcyclopropenone (DPC). The chain joins TRBV7-2 to TRBJ1-2, with D perhaps matching TRBD1 (5 bases). The CDR3 reads CASSLSRGANYGYTF. CDR3 bases: TGTGCCAGCAGCTTGAGTCGAGGGGCTAACTATGGCTACACCTTC.